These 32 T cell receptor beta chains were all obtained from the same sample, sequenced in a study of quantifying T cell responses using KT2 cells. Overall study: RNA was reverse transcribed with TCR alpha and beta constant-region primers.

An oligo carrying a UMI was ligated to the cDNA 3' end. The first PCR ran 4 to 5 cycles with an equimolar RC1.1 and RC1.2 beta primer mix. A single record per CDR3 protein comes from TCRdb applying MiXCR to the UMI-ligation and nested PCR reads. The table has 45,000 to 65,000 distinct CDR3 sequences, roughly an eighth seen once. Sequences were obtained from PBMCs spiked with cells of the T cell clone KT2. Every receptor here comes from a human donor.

The CDR3: CASSPGLIDTEAFF. The CDR3 DNA sequence: TGTGCCAGCTCCCCGGGACTGATTGACACTGAAGCTTTCTTT. The chain has TRBV18 and TRBJ1-1; maybe TRBD1 (5 bases). V was shortened by 6 bases and J by 3 bases, with 14 bases between the two germline ends. CDR1 and CDR2 from the germline V gene are KGHSH and LQKENI. The CDR3 length is 14 residues.

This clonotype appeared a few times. Here the CDR3 reads CAISDQGFNQPQHF. The CDR3 bases are TGTGCCATCAGTGACCAGGGGTTCAATCAGCCCCAGCATTTT. The chain has TRBV10-3 and TRBJ1-5, with D possibly being TRBD1 (6 bases). The CDR3 sequence is 14 residues long. Germline CDR1 ENHRY, CDR2 SYGVKD. Trimming shortened V by 3 bases and J by 3 bases, and 9 bases separated the two germline ends.

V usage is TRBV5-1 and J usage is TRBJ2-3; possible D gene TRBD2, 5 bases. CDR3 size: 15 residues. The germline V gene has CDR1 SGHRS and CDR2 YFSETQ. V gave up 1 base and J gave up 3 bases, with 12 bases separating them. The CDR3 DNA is TGCGCCAGCAGCTTGTTCGGAGGTGGTACAGATACGCAGTATTTT. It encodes CASSLFGGGTDTQYF.

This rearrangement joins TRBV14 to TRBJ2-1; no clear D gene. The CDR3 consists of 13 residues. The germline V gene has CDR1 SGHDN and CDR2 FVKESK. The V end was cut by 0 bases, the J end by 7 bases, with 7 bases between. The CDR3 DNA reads TGTGCCAGCAGCCAAGACAGACGGAATGAGCAGTTCTTC. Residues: CASSQDRRNEQFF. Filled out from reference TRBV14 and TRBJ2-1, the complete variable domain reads EAGVTQFPSHSVIEKGQTVTLRCDPISGHDNLYWYRRVMGKEIKFLLHFVKESKQDESGMPNNRFLAERTGGTYSTLKVQPAELEDSGVYFCASSQDRRNEQFFGPGTRLTVL.

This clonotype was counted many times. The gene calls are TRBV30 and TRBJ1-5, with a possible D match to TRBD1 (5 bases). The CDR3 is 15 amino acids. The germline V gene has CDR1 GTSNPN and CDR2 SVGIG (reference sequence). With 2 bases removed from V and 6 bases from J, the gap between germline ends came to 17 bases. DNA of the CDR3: TGTGCCTGGAGTCCGTTTTTGGGGGGAAGTCAGCCCCAGCATTTT. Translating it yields CAWSPFLGGSQPQHF.

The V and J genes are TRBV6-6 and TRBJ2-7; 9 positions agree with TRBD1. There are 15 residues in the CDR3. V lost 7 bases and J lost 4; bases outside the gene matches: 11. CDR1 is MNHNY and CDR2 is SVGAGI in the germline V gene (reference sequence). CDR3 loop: CASIPAGTGHYEQYF. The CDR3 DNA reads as TGTGCCAGCATCCCGGCAGGGACAGGGCATTACGAGCAGTACTTC.

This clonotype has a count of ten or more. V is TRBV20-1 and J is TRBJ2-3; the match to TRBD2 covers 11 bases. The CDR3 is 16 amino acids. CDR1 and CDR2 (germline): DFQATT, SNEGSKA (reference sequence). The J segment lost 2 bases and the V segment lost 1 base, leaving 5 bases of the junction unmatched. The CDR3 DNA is TGCAGTGCTAGAGGGGAGACTAGCGGGGACACAGATACGCAGTATTTT. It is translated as CSARGETSGDTDTQYF.

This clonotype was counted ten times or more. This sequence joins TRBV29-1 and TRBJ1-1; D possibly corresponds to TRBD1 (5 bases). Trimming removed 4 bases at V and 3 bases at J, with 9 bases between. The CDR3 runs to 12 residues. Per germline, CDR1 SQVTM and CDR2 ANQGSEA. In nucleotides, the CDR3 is TGCAGCGTTGTGGAGGGGTACACTGAAGCTTTCTTT. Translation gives CSVVEGYTEAFF.

Written as DNA, the CDR3 is TGTGCCAGCAGTGTAATTGGGGGGCGGAGGAGCACTGAAGCTTTCTTT. This sequence encodes CASSVIGGRRSTEAFF. This chain connects TRBV2 to TRBJ1-1; weak D call: TRBD1 (6 bases). The V end lost 4 bases, the J end lost 4 bases, and 19 bases lay between the germline ends. CDR1 and CDR2 from the germline V gene are SNHLY and FYNNEI. The CDR3 has 16 amino acids.

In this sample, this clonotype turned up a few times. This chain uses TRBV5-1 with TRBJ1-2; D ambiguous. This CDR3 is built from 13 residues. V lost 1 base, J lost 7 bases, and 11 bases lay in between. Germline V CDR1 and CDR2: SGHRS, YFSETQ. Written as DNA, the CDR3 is TGCGCCAGCAGCTTGTTTGGGGTTTCTGGCTACACCTTC. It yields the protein CASSLFGVSGYTF.

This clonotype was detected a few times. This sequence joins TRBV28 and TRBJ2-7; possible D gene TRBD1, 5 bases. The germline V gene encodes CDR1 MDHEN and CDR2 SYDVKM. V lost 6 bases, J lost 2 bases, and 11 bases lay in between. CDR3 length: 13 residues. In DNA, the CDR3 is TGTGCCAGCAGGACGACAGCGACCTACGAGCAGTACTTC. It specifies CASRTTATYEQYF.

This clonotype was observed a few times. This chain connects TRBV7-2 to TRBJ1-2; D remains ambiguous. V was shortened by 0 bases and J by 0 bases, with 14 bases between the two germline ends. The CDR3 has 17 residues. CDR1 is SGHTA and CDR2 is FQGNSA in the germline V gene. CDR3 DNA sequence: TGTGCCAGCAGCTTAGCGGGAACAGCCCAAGCTAACTATGGCTACACCTTC. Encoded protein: CASSLAGTAQANYGYTF.

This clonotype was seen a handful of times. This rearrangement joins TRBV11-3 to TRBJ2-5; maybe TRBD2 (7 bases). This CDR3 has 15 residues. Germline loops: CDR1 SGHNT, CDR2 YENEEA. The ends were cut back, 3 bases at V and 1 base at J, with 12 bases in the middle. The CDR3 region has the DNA TGTGCCAGCAGCTTTGGGGGGGCGATCCAAGAGACCCAGTACTTC. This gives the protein CASSFGGAIQETQYF.

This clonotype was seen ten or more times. The DNA of the CDR3 is TGTGCCAGCAGCTTTCAGGGGTTTGGTTCACCCCTCCACTTT. Translated, it gives CASSFQGFGSPLHF. The chain recombines TRBV7-2 with TRBJ1-6; the D gene is possibly TRBD1 (6 bases). V lost 3 bases to trimming and J lost 9 bases, with 12 bases between them. Germline-derived CDR1 and CDR2 are SGHTA and FQGNSA. This CDR3 spans 14 amino acids.

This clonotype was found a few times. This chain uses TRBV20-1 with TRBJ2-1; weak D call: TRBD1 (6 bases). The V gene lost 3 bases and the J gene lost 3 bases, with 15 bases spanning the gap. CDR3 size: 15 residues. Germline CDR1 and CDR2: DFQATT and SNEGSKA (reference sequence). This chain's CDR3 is CSARGHQLIYNEQFF. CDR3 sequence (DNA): TGCAGTGCTAGGGGACACCAATTGATCTACAATGAGCAGTTCTTC.

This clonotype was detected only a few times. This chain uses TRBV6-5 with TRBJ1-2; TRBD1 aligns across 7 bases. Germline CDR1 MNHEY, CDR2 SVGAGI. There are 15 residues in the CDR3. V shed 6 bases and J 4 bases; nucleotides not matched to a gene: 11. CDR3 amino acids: CASRSRAGDSYGYTF. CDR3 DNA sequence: TGTGCCAGCAGATCCCGTGCGGGGGACAGCTATGGCTACACCTTC.

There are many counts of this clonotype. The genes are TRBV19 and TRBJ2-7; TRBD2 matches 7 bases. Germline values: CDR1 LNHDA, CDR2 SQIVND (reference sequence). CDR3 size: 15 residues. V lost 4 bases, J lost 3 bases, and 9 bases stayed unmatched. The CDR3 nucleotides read TGTGCCAGTAGTACCCAGGACCCGGGGGGCTACGAGCAGTACTTC. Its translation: CASSTQDPGGYEQYF. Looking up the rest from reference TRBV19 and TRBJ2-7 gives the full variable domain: DGGITQSPKYLFRKEGQNVTLSCEQNLNHDAMYWYRQDPGQGLRLIYYSQIVNDFQKGDIAEGYSVSREKKESFPLTVTSAQKNPTAFYLCASSTQDPGGYEQYFGPGTRLTVT.

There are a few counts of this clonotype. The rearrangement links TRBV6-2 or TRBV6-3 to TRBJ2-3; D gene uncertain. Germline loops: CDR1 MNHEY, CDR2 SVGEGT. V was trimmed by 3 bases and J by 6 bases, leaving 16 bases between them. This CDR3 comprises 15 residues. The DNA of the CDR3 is TGTGCCAGCAGTTATCACTGGGGAAGCTGGGATACGCAGTATTTT. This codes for CASSYHWGSWDTQYF.

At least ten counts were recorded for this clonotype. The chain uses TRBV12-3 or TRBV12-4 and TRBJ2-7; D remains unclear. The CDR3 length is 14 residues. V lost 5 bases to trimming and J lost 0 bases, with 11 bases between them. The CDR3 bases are TGTGCCAGCAGTACGATCGTAGCCTCCTACGAGCAGTACTTC. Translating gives CASSTIVASYEQYF.

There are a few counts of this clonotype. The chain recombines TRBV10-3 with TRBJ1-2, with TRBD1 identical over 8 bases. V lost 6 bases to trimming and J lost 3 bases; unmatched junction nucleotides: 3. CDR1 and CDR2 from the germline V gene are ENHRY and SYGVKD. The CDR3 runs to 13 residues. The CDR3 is CAISGQGYYGYTF. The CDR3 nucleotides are TGTGCCATCAGCGGACAGGGCTACTATGGCTACACCTTC.

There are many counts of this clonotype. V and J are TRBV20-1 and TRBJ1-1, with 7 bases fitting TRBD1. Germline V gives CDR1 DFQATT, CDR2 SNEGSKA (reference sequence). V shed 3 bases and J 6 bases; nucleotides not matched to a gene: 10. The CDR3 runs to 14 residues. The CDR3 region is CSASVPTGAPEAFF. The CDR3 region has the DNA TGCAGTGCTAGTGTTCCCACAGGGGCCCCTGAAGCTTTCTTT.

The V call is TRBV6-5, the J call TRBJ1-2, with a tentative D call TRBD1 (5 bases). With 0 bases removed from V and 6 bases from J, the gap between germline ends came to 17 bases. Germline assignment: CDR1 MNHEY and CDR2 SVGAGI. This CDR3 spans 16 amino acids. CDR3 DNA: TGTGCCAGCAGTTACTCACACGGGGGATTAGGGGATGGCTACACCTTC. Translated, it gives CASSYSHGGLGDGYTF.

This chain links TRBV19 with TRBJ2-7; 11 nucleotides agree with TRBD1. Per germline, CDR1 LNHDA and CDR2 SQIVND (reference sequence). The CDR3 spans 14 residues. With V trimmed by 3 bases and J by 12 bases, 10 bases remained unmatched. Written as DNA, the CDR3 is TGTGCCAGTAGTATGGGACAGGGGGTTTTGAATGTGTACTTC. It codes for CASSMGQGVLNVYF. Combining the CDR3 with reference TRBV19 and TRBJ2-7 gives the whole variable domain DGGITQSPKYLFRKEGQNVTLSCEQNLNHDAMYWYRQDPGQGLRLIYYSQIVNDFQKGDIAEGYSVSREKKESFPLTVTSAQKNPTAFYLCASSMGQGVLNVYFGPGTRLTVT.

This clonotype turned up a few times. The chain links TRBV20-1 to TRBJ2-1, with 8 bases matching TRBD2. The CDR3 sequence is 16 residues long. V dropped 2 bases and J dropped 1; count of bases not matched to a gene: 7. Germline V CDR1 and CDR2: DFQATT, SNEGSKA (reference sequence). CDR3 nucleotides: TGCAGTGCTAGAAGGGCGGGGGGCCGATCCTACAATGAGCAGTTCTTC. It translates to CSARRAGGRSYNEQFF.

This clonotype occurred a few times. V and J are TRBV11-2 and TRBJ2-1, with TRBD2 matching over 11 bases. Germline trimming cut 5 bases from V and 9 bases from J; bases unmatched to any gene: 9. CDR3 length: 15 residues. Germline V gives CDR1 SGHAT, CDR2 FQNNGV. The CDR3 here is CASSPIAGGRGEQFF. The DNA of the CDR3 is TGTGCCAGCAGCCCTATAGCGGGGGGGCGAGGTGAGCAGTTCTTC.

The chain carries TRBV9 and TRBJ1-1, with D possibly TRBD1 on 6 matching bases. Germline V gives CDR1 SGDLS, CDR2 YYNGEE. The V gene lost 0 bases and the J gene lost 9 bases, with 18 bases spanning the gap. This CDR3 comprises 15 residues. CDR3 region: CASSVVTLTGSQAFF. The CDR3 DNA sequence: TGTGCCAGCAGCGTAGTTACCCTTACAGGGAGTCAAGCTTTCTTT.

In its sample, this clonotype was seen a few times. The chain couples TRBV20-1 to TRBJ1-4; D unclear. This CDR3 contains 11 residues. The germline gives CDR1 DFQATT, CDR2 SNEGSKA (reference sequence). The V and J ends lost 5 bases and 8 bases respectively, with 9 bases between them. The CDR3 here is CSAESREKLFF. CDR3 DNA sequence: TGCAGTGCTGAAAGCCGGGAAAAACTGTTTTTT.

CDR3 loop: CASSQAGTPNTEAFF. In DNA form, the CDR3 reads TGTGCCAGCAGCCAAGCCGGGACACCGAACACTGAAGCTTTCTTT. This chain connects TRBV3-1 to TRBJ1-1, with D possibly being TRBD1 (6 bases). CDR1 LGHDT and CDR2 YNNKEL come from the germline V gene (reference sequence). Trimming removed 1 base from V and 1 base from J, with 10 bases in between. The length of the CDR3 is 15 residues.

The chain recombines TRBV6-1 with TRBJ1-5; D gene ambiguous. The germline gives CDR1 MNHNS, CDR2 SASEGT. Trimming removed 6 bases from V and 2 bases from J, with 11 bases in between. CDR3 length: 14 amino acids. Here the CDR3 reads CASRDYMGNQPQHF. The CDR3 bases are TGTGCCAGCAGGGACTACATGGGCAATCAGCCCCAGCATTTT.

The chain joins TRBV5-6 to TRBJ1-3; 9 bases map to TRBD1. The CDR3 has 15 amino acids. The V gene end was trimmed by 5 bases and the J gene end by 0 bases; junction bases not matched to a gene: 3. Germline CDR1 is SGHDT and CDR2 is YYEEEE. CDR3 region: CASRKDRGSGNTIYF. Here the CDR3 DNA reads TGTGCCAGCAGAAAGGACAGGGGCTCTGGAAACACCATATATTTT.

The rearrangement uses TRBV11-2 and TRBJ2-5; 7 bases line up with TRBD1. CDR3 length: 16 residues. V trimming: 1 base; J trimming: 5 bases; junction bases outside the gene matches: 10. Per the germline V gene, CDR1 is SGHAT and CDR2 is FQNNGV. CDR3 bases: TGTGCCAGCAGCTTAGGCCAGGGGGTCGATTTTGAGACCCAGTACTTC. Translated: CASSLGQGVDFETQYF.

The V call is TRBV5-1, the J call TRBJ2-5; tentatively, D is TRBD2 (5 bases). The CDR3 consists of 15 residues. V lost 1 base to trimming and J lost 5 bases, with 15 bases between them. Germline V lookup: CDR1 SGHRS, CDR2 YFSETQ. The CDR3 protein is CASSLSGLSLETQYF. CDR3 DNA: TGCGCCAGCAGCTTGAGCGGACTTAGCTTGGAGACCCAGTACTTC.